The 8 T cell receptor beta chains below all came from one sample that was sequenced in a study of T cell responses to AZD1222 COVID-19 vaccine. Only in-frame clones appear in the TCRdb table, and some are missing; sequencing was by immunoSEQ multiplex PCR. The data contain 150,000 to 200,000 clones, around 88% of them singletons. Sequences were derived from peripheral blood, sampled 28 days after the second AZD1222 dose. These receptor sequences come from an adult who received the AZD1222 COVID-19 vaccine.

V usage is TRBV28 and J usage is TRBJ2-1; D assignment may be TRBD1 or TRBD2 (5 bases each). Germline-derived CDR1 and CDR2 are MDHEN and SYDVKM. Trimming left V 6 bases short and J 2 bases short, with 14 bases between. The CDR3 is 15 amino acids. CDR3 sequence reads: CASSSGPGTYNEQFF. The CDR3 DNA reads TGTGCCAGCAGCTCGGGGCCAGGGACCTACAATGAGCAGTTCTTC.

The chain is built from TRBV7-8 and TRBJ2-7; 9 bases fit TRBD1. The CDR3 contains 15 residues. Germline loops: CDR1 SGHVS, CDR2 FQNEAQ. The junction had 9 bases not matched to a gene; V was cut back by 5 bases and J by 4 bases. CDR3 protein: CASSVTGGTPYEQYF. The CDR3 bases are TGTGCCAGCAGCGTGACAGGGGGAACCCCTTACGAGCAGTACTTC.

Here the CDR3 reads CASSSGQGGETQYF. In nucleotides, the CDR3 is TGCGCCAGCAGCTCGGGACAGGGTGGGGAGACCCAGTACTTC. This sequence joins TRBV5-1 and TRBJ2-5; 9 bases line up with TRBD1. The ends lost 3 bases at V and 5 bases at J; junction bases unmatched: 5. Germline V gives CDR1 SGHRS, CDR2 YFSETQ. The CDR3 is made up of 14 amino acids.

The chain has TRBV7-2 and TRBJ2-1; the match to TRBD1 covers 11 bases. Germline loops: CDR1 SGHTA, CDR2 FQGNSA. The ends lost 0 bases at V and 12 bases at J; junction bases unmatched: 10. The CDR3 runs to 16 residues. The CDR3: CASSLAMGTGGVGQFF. CDR3 bases: TGTGCCAGCAGCTTAGCGATGGGGACAGGGGGAGTAGGGCAGTTCTTC.

Details on this clone: Other DNA sequences from this sample encode an identical CDR3 as well. This chain links TRBV9 with TRBJ1-1; D uncertain. The V end was cut by 0 bases, the J end by 2 bases, with 8 bases between. The CDR3 has 14 amino acids. The germline V gene has CDR1 SGDLS and CDR2 YYNGEE. The CDR3 here is CASSVAGGNTEAFF. CDR3 in DNA: TGTGCCAGCAGCGTAGCAGGAGGCAACACTGAAGCTTTCTTT. Drawing the rest from reference TRBV9 and TRBJ1-1, the complete variable domain is DSGVTQTPKHLITATGQRVTLRCSPRSGDLSVYWYQQSLDQGLQFLIQYYNGEERAKGNILERFSAQQFPDLHSELNLSSLELGDSALYFCASSVAGGNTEAFFGQGTRLTVV.

The chain has TRBV3-1 (or the pseudogene TRBV3-2) and TRBJ1-1; 9 positions agree with TRBD1. The CDR3 extends over 14 amino acids. The germline V gene encodes CDR1 LGHDT and CDR2 YNNKEL (reference sequence). The trim removed 1 base at V and 5 bases at J, leaving 2 bases unmatched. CDR3 amino acids: CASSQVDRGTEAFF. The CDR3 DNA follows: TGTGCCAGCAGCCAAGTGGACAGGGGTACTGAAGCTTTCTTT.

The chain is built from TRBV6-2 or TRBV6-3 and TRBJ2-3; TRBD1 matches 9 bases. Germline V gene data show CDR1 as MNHEY and CDR2 as SVGEGT. The CDR3 is made up of 15 amino acids. The junction had 10 bases not matched to a gene; V was cut back by 6 bases and J by 6 bases. CDR3 nucleotide sequence: TGTGCCAGCAGCCACGAGGGACAGGGTATCGATACGCAGTATTTT. Protein: CASSHEGQGIDTQYF.

The chain is built from TRBV28 and TRBJ1-1; 7 bases fit TRBD1. This CDR3 region has 13 residues. The junction had 2 bases not matched to a gene; V was cut back by 6 bases and J by 1 base. Germline CDR1 reads MDHEN; CDR2 reads SYDVKM. Here the CDR3 reads CASRGQWNTEAFF. In DNA, the CDR3 is TGTGCCAGCAGGGGACAGTGGAACACTGAAGCTTTCTTT.